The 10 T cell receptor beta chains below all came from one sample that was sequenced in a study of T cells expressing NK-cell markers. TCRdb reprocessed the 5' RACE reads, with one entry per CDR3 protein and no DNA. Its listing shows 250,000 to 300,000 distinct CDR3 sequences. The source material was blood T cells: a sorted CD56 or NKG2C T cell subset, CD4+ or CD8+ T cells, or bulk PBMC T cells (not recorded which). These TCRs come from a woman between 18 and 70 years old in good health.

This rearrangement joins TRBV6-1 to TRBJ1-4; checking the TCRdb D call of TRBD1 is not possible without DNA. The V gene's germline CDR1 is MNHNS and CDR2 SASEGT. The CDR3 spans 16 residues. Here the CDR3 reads CASSKNSAPANEKLFF.

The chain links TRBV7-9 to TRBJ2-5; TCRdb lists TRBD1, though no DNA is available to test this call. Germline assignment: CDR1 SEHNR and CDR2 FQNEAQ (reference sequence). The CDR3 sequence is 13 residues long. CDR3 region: CASSSGVEETQYF.

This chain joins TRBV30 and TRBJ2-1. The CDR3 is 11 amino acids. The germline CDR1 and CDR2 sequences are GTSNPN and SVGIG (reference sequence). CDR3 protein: CAWSMFNEQFF.

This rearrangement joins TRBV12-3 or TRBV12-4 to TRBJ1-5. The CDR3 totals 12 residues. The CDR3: CASSFGEQPQHF.

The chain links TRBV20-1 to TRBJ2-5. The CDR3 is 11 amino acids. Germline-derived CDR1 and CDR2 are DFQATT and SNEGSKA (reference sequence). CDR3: CSATTWGTQYF.

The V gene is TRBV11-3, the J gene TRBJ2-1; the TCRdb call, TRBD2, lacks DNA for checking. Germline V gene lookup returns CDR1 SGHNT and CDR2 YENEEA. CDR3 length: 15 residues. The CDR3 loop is CASSFDGGAWNEQFF.

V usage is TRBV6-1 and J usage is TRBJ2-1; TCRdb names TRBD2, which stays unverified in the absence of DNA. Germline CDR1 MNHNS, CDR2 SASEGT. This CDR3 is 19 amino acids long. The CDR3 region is CASSTSGSGTFGSYNEQFF.

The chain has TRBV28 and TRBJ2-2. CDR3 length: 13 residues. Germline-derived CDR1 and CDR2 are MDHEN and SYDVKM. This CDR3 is CASSFGSTGELFF.

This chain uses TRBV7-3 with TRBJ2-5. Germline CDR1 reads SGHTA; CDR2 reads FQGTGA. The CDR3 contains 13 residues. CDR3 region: CASSLFNKETQYF.

CDR3 amino acids: CSVPTPSSYNEQFF. The chain uses TRBV29-1 and TRBJ2-1. The CDR3 totals 14 residues. Germline V gene data show CDR1 as SQVTM and CDR2 as ANQGSEA.